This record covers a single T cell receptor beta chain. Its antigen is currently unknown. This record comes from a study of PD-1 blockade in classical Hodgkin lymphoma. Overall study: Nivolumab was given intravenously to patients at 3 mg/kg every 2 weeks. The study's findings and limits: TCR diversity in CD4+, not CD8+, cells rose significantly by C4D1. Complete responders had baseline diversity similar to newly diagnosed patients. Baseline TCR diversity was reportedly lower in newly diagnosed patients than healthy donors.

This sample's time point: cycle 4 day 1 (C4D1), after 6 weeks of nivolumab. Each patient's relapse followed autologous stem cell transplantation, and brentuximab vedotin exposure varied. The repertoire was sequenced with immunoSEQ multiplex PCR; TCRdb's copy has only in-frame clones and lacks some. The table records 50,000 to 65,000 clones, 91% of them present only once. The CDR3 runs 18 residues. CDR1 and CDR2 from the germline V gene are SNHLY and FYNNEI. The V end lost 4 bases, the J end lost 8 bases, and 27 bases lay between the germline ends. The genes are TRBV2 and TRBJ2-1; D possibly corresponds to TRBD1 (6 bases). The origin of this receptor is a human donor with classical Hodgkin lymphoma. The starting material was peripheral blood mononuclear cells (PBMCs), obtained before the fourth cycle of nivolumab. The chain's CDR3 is CASSVWGQVRTPTHEQFF. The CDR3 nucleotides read TGTGCCAGCAGTGTGTGGGGACAAGTACGAACCCCTACACATGAGCAGTTCTTC.